The present T cell receptor beta chain was sequenced within a study of cytomegalovirus exposure and HLA in healthy donors. Study observations and caveats: Within the data, a cluster of highly shared sequence variants was likely a sequencing artifact.

The PCR had 60 Vbeta and 13 Jbeta primers. Sequencing used immunoSEQ multiplex PCR; TCRdb keeps in-frame clones, though not all of them. The profile shows 99,000 or so clones, around 80% of them singletons. Turning to this clone: Its matching antigen is unknown.

The CDR3 has 15 residues. Germline V gene lookup returns CDR1 SGHVS and CDR2 FQNEAQ. V dropped 5 bases and J dropped 2; count of bases not matched to a gene: 8. The sample comprised PBMCs. This sequence joins TRBV7-8 and TRBJ2-5; TRBD2 matches at 7 bases. The clonotype originates from a man aged 35 to 55 in good health and CMV-seropositive. The CDR3 bases are TGTGCCAGCAGCGCGACCGGGACTATACAAGAGACCCAGTACTTC. It codes for CASSATGTIQETQYF.